This is a list of T cell receptor beta chains from one sample in a study of CD8 T cells in ankylosing spondylitis. TCRdb recomputed calls from the 5' RACE reads with MiXCR, one row per CDR3 protein. There are around 490,000 distinct CDR3 sequences in the sample; roughly 5.2% occur only once, and under 4.5% lies in the top ten. The sample was blood, either unsorted or a sorted T cell fraction (not recorded which). The receptors originated from a male donor with ankylosing spondylitis. Both conserved end residues are part of each CDR3. The D gene is left open where the match is weak. The size entry is marked missing in some rows and otherwise reads once, few, many or a size class.

v_call: TRBV5-8
clone_size: .
d_call: .
j_call: TRBJ2-1
cdr3_aa: CATGRRGMSSYNEQFF
cdr3_nt: TGTGCCACCGGACGGAGAGGAATGAGCTCCTACAATGAGCAGTTCTTC

v_call: TRBV20-1
clone_size: many
d_call: TRBD2
j_call: TRBJ2-3
cdr3_aa: CSAMASGSWDTQYF
cdr3_nt: TGCAGTGCTATGGCTAGCGGGAGTTGGGATACGCAGTATTTT

v_call: TRBV5-1
clone_size: .
d_call: .
j_call: TRBJ2-1
cdr3_aa: CASSLPEVGAHEQFF
cdr3_nt: TGCGCCAGCAGCTTGCCCGAGGTAGGAGCACATGAGCAGTTCTTC

v_call: TRBV10-3
clone_size: many
d_call: .
j_call: TRBJ2-3
cdr3_aa: CAISQTGDTQYF
cdr3_nt: TGTGCCATCAGTCAAACGGGAGATACGCAGTATTTT

v_call: TRBV29-1
clone_size: .
d_call: .
j_call: TRBJ2-3
cdr3_aa: CSVEDGGSRTDTQYF
cdr3_nt: TGCAGCGTTGAAGATGGGGGTTCGAGGACAGATACGCAGTATTTT

v_call: TRBV20-1
clone_size: many
d_call: .
j_call: TRBJ2-2
cdr3_aa: CSARPPWRDTGELFF
cdr3_nt: TGCAGTGCTAGACCCCCCTGGCGGGACACCGGGGAGCTGTTTTTT

v_call: TRBV29-1
clone_size: .
d_call: .
j_call: TRBJ2-2
cdr3_aa: CSVIPDPNTGELFF
cdr3_nt: TGCAGCGTTATCCCGGACCCGAACACCGGGGAGCTGTTTTTT

v_call: TRBV4-2
clone_size: many
d_call: .
j_call: TRBJ1-1
cdr3_aa: CASSLSDSLNTEAFF
cdr3_nt: TGTGCCAGCAGCCTCTCGGACAGCTTGAACACTGAAGCTTTCTTT

v_call: TRBV7-9
clone_size: many
d_call: .
j_call: TRBJ2-4
cdr3_aa: CASSAGIHLAKNIQYF
cdr3_nt: TGTGCCAGCAGCGCAGGCATACACTTAGCCAAAAACATTCAGTACTTC

v_call: TRBV4-2
clone_size: many
d_call: .
j_call: TRBJ2-1
cdr3_aa: CASSQDAEVSYNEQFF
cdr3_nt: TGTGCCAGCAGCCAAGACGCGGAAGTCTCCTACAATGAGCAGTTCTTC

v_call: TRBV7-9
clone_size: many
d_call: .
j_call: TRBJ1-1
cdr3_aa: CASSRGRTEAFF
cdr3_nt: TGTGCCAGCAGCCGGGGGCGGACTGAAGCTTTCTTT

v_call: TRBV7-9
clone_size: many
d_call: .
j_call: TRBJ2-7
cdr3_aa: CASSFWRGYDYEQYF
cdr3_nt: .

v_call: TRBV25-1
clone_size: many
d_call: .
j_call: TRBJ1-1
cdr3_aa: CASSEFGMLAFF
cdr3_nt: TGTGCCAGCAGTGAATTCGGCATGCTAGCTTTCTTT

v_call: TRBV12-3/TRBV12-4
clone_size: many
d_call: .
j_call: TRBJ2-3
cdr3_aa: CASMGSTYTQYF
cdr3_nt: TGTGCCAGCATGGGGAGCACCTATACGCAGTATTTT

v_call: TRBV18
clone_size: many
d_call: .
j_call: TRBJ1-5
cdr3_aa: CASSWGARQPQHF
cdr3_nt: TGTGCCAGCTCATGGGGGGCTCGGCAGCCCCAGCATTTT

v_call: TRBV9
clone_size: many
d_call: .
j_call: TRBJ2-2
cdr3_aa: CASSVDAGELFF
cdr3_nt: TGTGCCAGCAGCGTAGACGCCGGGGAGCTGTTTTTT

v_call: TRBV29-1
clone_size: many
d_call: .
j_call: TRBJ1-2
cdr3_aa: CSVSRDGWRYGYTF
cdr3_nt: TGCAGCGTTTCTCGGGACGGGTGGAGGTATGGCTACACCTTC

v_call: TRBV28
clone_size: many
d_call: TRBD1
j_call: TRBJ1-1
cdr3_aa: CASGFGTGGFTEAFF
cdr3_nt: TGTGCCAGCGGCTTTGGGACAGGGGGCTTCACTGAAGCTTTCTTT

v_call: TRBV5-1
clone_size: many
d_call: .
j_call: TRBJ1-1
cdr3_aa: CASSLWESAEAFF
cdr3_nt: TGCGCCAGCAGCTTGTGGGAGTCGGCTGAAGCTTTCTTT

v_call: TRBV5-1
clone_size: many
d_call: .
j_call: TRBJ1-1
cdr3_aa: CASSYGGPMNTEAFF
cdr3_nt: TGCGCCAGCAGCTACGGGGGGCCGATGAACACTGAAGCTTTCTTT

v_call: TRBV5-1
clone_size: many
d_call: TRBD1
j_call: TRBJ2-5
cdr3_aa: CASRTGEETQYF
cdr3_nt: TGCGCCAGCAGAACAGGGGAAGAGACCCAGTACTTC

v_call: TRBV7-8
clone_size: many
d_call: .
j_call: TRBJ1-1
cdr3_aa: CASSLAPGRRAEAFF
cdr3_nt: TGTGCCAGCAGCTTAGCCCCTGGGCGAAGAGCTGAAGCTTTCTTT

v_call: TRBV7-2
clone_size: many
d_call: .
j_call: TRBJ2-7
cdr3_aa: CASSRVGSYEQYF
cdr3_nt: TGTGCCAGCAGCCGAGTCGGGTCCTACGAGCAGTACTTC

v_call: TRBV20-1
clone_size: many
d_call: TRBD2
j_call: TRBJ2-2
cdr3_aa: CSARDRLAGQLTGELFF
cdr3_nt: TGCAGTGCTAGAGATCGACTAGCGGGACAACTTACCGGGGAGCTGTTTTTT

v_call: TRBV7-6
clone_size: many
d_call: .
j_call: TRBJ2-7
cdr3_aa: CASSSPGVTYEQYF
cdr3_nt: TGTGCCAGCAGCTCCCCAGGGGTCACCTACGAGCAGTACTTC

v_call: TRBV6-2/TRBV6-3
clone_size: many
d_call: TRBD2
j_call: TRBJ2-3
cdr3_aa: CASKNRGRATDTQYF
cdr3_nt: TGTGCCTCAAAAAATCGCGGGAGGGCCACAGATACGCAGTATTTT

v_call: TRBV4-3
clone_size: many
d_call: TRBD2
j_call: TRBJ2-1
cdr3_aa: CASSQAPIAGGSYNEQFF
cdr3_nt: TGCGCCAGCAGCCAAGCACCGATAGCGGGAGGGTCCTACAATGAGCAGTTCTTC

v_call: TRBV20-1
clone_size: many
d_call: .
j_call: TRBJ1-5
cdr3_aa: CSARDAYQPQHF
cdr3_nt: TGCAGTGCTCGGGACGCCTATCAGCCCCAGCATTTT

v_call: TRBV5-5
clone_size: few
d_call: .
j_call: TRBJ2-1
cdr3_aa: CASSFTGGGNEQFF
cdr3_nt: TGTGCCAGCAGCTTTACAGGGGGGGGCAATGAGCAGTTCTTC

v_call: TRBV7-2
clone_size: many
d_call: .
j_call: TRBJ1-2
cdr3_aa: CASRVQGLDGYTF
cdr3_nt: TGTGCCAGCAGGGTCCAGGGATTGGATGGCTACACCTTC

v_call: TRBV20-1
clone_size: many
d_call: .
j_call: TRBJ2-7
cdr3_aa: CSAGGWTYEQYF
cdr3_nt: TGCAGTGCTGGCGGCTGGACCTACGAGCAGTACTTC

v_call: TRBV7-9
clone_size: many
d_call: .
j_call: TRBJ1-2
cdr3_aa: CASSLVSLTAYYGYTF
cdr3_nt: TGTGCCAGCAGCTTAGTATCCCTAACGGCCTACTATGGCTACACCTTC

v_call: TRBV20-1
clone_size: many
d_call: TRBD1
j_call: TRBJ1-1
cdr3_aa: CSAFRAQGDTEAFF
cdr3_nt: TGCAGTGCTTTCCGGGCCCAGGGGGATACTGAAGCTTTCTTT

v_call: TRBV7-9
clone_size: .
d_call: .
j_call: TRBJ1-1
cdr3_aa: CASSRATRTGAWAFF
cdr3_nt: TGTGCCAGCAGCCGGGCCACCCGGACCGGGGCATGGGCTTTCTTT

v_call: TRBV4-3
clone_size: many
d_call: TRBD1
j_call: TRBJ2-7
cdr3_aa: CASSARQGQYEQYF
cdr3_nt: TGCGCCAGCAGCGCAAGACAGGGGCAGTACGAGCAGTACTTC

v_call: TRBV11-2
clone_size: .
d_call: TRBD2
j_call: TRBJ2-1
cdr3_aa: CASSLVLAGPNSYNEQFF
cdr3_nt: TGTGCCAGCAGCTTAGTCCTAGCGGGCCCAAACTCCTACAATGAGCAGTTCTTC

v_call: TRBV28
clone_size: many
d_call: TRBD1
j_call: TRBJ1-2
cdr3_aa: CASNGPRGPAASYGYTF
cdr3_nt: TGTGCCAGCAATGGCCCTAGGGGGCCGGCGGCTAGCTATGGCTACACCTTC

v_call: TRBV6-2/TRBV6-3
clone_size: many
d_call: .
j_call: TRBJ2-1
cdr3_aa: CASTMRPYNEQFF
cdr3_nt: TGTGCCAGCACCATGAGGCCCTACAATGAGCAGTTCTTC

v_call: TRBV12-3/TRBV12-4
clone_size: many
d_call: .
j_call: TRBJ2-1
cdr3_aa: CASRPESQFDEQFF
cdr3_nt: TGTGCCAGCAGGCCGGAAAGCCAATTCGATGAGCAGTTCTTC

v_call: TRBV9
clone_size: many
d_call: TRBD1
j_call: TRBJ1-2
cdr3_aa: CASSARDRGSFTNYGYTF
cdr3_nt: TGTGCCAGCAGCGCCCGGGACAGGGGGAGTTTTACTAACTATGGCTACACCTTC

v_call: TRBV5-1
clone_size: .
d_call: .
j_call: TRBJ2-5
cdr3_aa: CASSSYGPRKETQYF
cdr3_nt: TGCGCCAGCAGCTCCTACGGGCCAAGGAAAGAGACCCAGTACTTC

v_call: TRBV5-6
clone_size: many
d_call: TRBD1
j_call: TRBJ2-1
cdr3_aa: CASFGQGLTYNEQFF
cdr3_nt: TGTGCCAGCTTCGGACAGGGTCTCACCTACAATGAGCAGTTCTTC

v_call: TRBV5-1
clone_size: many
d_call: TRBD2
j_call: TRBJ2-2
cdr3_aa: CASSPRNQREVAGELFF
cdr3_nt: TGCGCCAGCAGCCCGAGGAACCAGCGGGAGGTCGCCGGGGAGCTGTTTTTT

v_call: TRBV7-2
clone_size: many
d_call: .
j_call: TRBJ2-5
cdr3_aa: CASSPEQGGETQYF
cdr3_nt: TGTGCCAGCAGCCCAGAACAGGGTGGGGAGACCCAGTACTTC

v_call: TRBV20-1
clone_size: many
d_call: .
j_call: TRBJ1-5
cdr3_aa: CSAREGRGDQPQHF
cdr3_nt: TGCAGTGCTAGAGAGGGCAGGGGAGATCAGCCCCAGCATTTT

v_call: TRBV10-3
clone_size: many
d_call: .
j_call: TRBJ1-1
cdr3_aa: CAISAHRDYGAEAFF
cdr3_nt: TGTGCCATCAGTGCCCACAGGGATTACGGGGCTGAAGCTTTCTTT

v_call: TRBV5-1
clone_size: many
d_call: .
j_call: TRBJ2-7
cdr3_aa: CASSPFGGATRNEQYF
cdr3_nt: TGCGCCAGCAGCCCTTTTGGGGGAGCCACTCGGAACGAGCAGTACTTC